This passage covers 27 T cell receptor beta chains from one sample sequenced in a study of technical replicates of blood from a handful of donors. Produced via immunoSEQ multiplex PCR; TCRdb's table is partial and in-frame only. The data hold 60,000 to 90,000 clones, with 90% to 95% observed a single time. The material sequenced was T cells isolated from PBMCs. The receptors stem from a human donor in good health.

The chain recombines TRBV13 with TRBJ2-7; 9 bases line up with TRBD1. The CDR3 contains 14 residues. V was clipped by 5 bases and J by 6 bases; unmatched bases: 8. Germline CDR1 PRHDT, CDR2 FYEKMQ (reference sequence). CDR3 DNA sequence: TGTGCCAGCAGCCTCAGACAGGGGGAACGCGAGCAGTACTTC. Amino acid sequence: CASSLRQGEREQYF.

This clone was picked up one time. This chain joins TRBV5-6 and TRBJ1-2; no firm D call. Germline assignment: CDR1 SGHDT and CDR2 YYEEEE. CDR3 length: 13 residues. V lost 3 bases and J lost 3, with 9 bases in between. For the CDR3, the DNA is TGTGCCAGCAGCTATGACATAGACTATGGCTACACCTTC. It encodes CASSYDIDYGYTF.

The chain couples TRBV25-1 to TRBJ2-6, with D tentatively TRBD1 (5 bases). CDR1 MGHDK and CDR2 SYGVNS come from the germline V gene. V lost 6 bases to trimming and J lost 2 bases, with 20 bases between them. The CDR3 covers 18 residues. CDR3 coding DNA: TGTGCCAGCAGCGGTGCCAGGGTTGGAAGACCTGGGGCCAACGTCCTGACTTTC. This gives the protein CASSGARVGRPGANVLTF.

The V call is TRBV14, the J call TRBJ1-1; no firm D call. V was clipped by 6 bases and J by 1 base, with 6 bases between them. Germline CDR1 and CDR2: SGHDN and FVKESK. This CDR3 region has 12 residues. This CDR3 reads CASRAGNTEAFF. The CDR3 DNA reads as TGTGCCAGCAGAGCAGGGAACACTGAAGCTTTCTTT.

The chain is built from TRBV15 and TRBJ1-4; the D gene is possibly TRBD1 (6 bases). The V gene's germline CDR1 is LNHNV and CDR2 YYDKDF (reference sequence). The CDR3 covers 16 residues. V lost 4 bases, J lost 4 bases, and 16 bases lay in between. CDR3 in amino acids: CATSTRPGQNNEKLFF. The CDR3 bases are TGTGCCACCAGCACCAGGCCCGGACAGAATAATGAAAAACTGTTTTTT.

The rearrangement uses TRBV28 and TRBJ1-5; the D is unclear. The V end was cut by 11 bases, the J end by 4 bases, with 15 bases between. Germline values: CDR1 MDHEN, CDR2 SYDVKM. The CDR3 totals 13 residues. The CDR3 DNA follows: TGTGCCGGGAGCGGGGAGTGGAATCAGCCCCAGCATTTT. Translating it yields CAGSGEWNQPQHF.

The rearrangement links TRBV18 to TRBJ2-7, with 8 positions matching TRBD2. CDR1 is KGHSH, CDR2 LQKENI, per germline. Trimming at V came to 2 bases and at J to 7 bases, leaving 10 bases not matched to a gene. The CDR3 has 15 amino acids. The CDR3 bases are TGTGCCAGCTCACCATATTGGCGGGAGGCTGATGAGCAGTACTTC. Amino acid sequence: CASSPYWREADEQYF.

This chain connects TRBV30 to TRBJ2-2, with TRBD1 matching 9 bases. V lost 3 bases and J lost 9; bases outside the gene matches: 8. CDR1 and CDR2 from the germline V gene are GTSNPN and SVGIG (reference sequence). The CDR3 has 14 amino acids. CDR3 nucleotide sequence: TGTGCCTGGAGGGGGACAGGGTTTGTTCGGGAGCTGTTTTTT. Residues: CAWRGTGFVRELFF.

The chain carries TRBV19 and TRBJ1-1; D ambiguous. This CDR3 has 12 residues. Trimming cost V 5 bases and J 1 base, with 5 bases left between them. Germline V gives CDR1 LNHDA, CDR2 SQIVND (reference sequence). The CDR3: CASSPQNTEAFF. As DNA, the CDR3 is TGTGCCAGTAGTCCCCAGAACACTGAAGCTTTCTTT.

The chain is built from TRBV4-3 and TRBJ2-2; TRBD2 agrees at 9 bases. CDR3 length equals 18 residues. Germline CDR1 LGHNA, CDR2 YSLEER. Germline trimming cut 0 bases from V and 7 bases from J; bases unmatched to any gene: 12. The CDR3 coding sequence is TGCGCCAGCAGCCAAGAAGGGTGGCGGGAGGGCCGGAACGGGGAGCTGTTTTTT. Translated, it gives CASSQEGWREGRNGELFF.

The chain is built from TRBV7-9 and TRBJ1-1; D gene ambiguous. Germline V lookup: CDR1 SEHNR, CDR2 FQNEAQ (reference sequence). V gave up 1 base and J gave up 5 bases, with 11 bases separating them. CDR3 size: 14 residues. The CDR3 here is CASSLGAQRTEAFF. In DNA form, the CDR3 reads TGTGCCAGCAGCTTAGGCGCGCAGAGGACTGAAGCTTTCTTT.

The chain links TRBV29-1 to TRBJ1-2; 10 bases fit TRBD1. The CDR3 loop spans 12 amino acids. Germline CDR1 and CDR2: SQVTM and ANQGSEA. Trimming at V came to 6 bases and at J to 7 bases, leaving 5 bases not matched to a gene. CDR3 loop: CSVDRGRGGYTF. The CDR3 DNA follows: TGCAGCGTAGACAGGGGGCGCGGTGGCTACACCTTC.

The V gene is TRBV19, the J gene TRBJ2-3, with TRBD2 matching over 10 bases. V was pared by 4 bases and J by 4 bases, with 5 bases of the junction left unmatched. The CDR3 runs 15 residues. Per the germline V gene, CDR1 is LNHDA and CDR2 is SQIVND (reference sequence). The CDR3 nucleotides read TGTGCCAGTAGTAGGCTAGCGGGAGTTGCAGATACGCAGTATTTT. The encoded protein is CASSRLAGVADTQYF.

This clone has a single count. CDR3 bases: TGTGCCAGCAGCTTGATTTTTGGGACAGGTGTCTCTGGGGCTTTCTTT. Translated, it gives CASSLIFGTGVSGAFF. The chain links TRBV5-5 to TRBJ1-1; 8 bases are a match to TRBD1. Per germline, CDR1 SGHKS and CDR2 YYEKEE (reference sequence). V dropped 1 base and J dropped 11; count of bases not matched to a gene: 16. The CDR3 has 16 residues.

The chain recombines TRBV29-1 with TRBJ2-1; the match to TRBD2 covers 11 bases. The CDR3 covers 13 residues. Germline CDR1 reads SQVTM; CDR2 reads ANQGSEA. J was trimmed by 7 bases and V by 3 bases; bases with no gene match: 2. CDR3 loop: CSVDGLAGNEQFF. CDR3 bases: TGCAGCGTTGACGGACTAGCGGGTAATGAGCAGTTCTTC.

The V gene is TRBV9, the J gene TRBJ1-2; D gene unclear. The germline V gene has CDR1 SGDLS and CDR2 YYNGEE. The ends were cut back, 2 bases at V and 3 bases at J, with 11 bases in the middle. This CDR3 region has 14 residues. CDR3 loop: CASSVGVYDYGYTF. DNA of the CDR3: TGTGCCAGCAGCGTCGGGGTCTATGACTATGGCTACACCTTC.

The chain carries TRBV2 and TRBJ2-1; D is perhaps TRBD1 (7 bases). V gave up 5 bases and J gave up 6 bases, with 11 bases separating them. Per the germline V gene, CDR1 is SNHLY and CDR2 is FYNNEI. This CDR3 is 13 amino acids long. The CDR3 protein is CASSRQGGNEQFF. The CDR3 nucleotides are TGTGCCAGCAGTCGTCAGGGGGGCAATGAGCAGTTCTTC.

This rearrangement joins TRBV5-1 to TRBJ1-1, with D uncertain. The CDR3 loop spans 14 amino acids. The germline CDR1 and CDR2 sequences are SGHRS and YFSETQ. With 4 bases removed from V and 1 base from J, the gap between germline ends came to 11 bases. Here the CDR3 reads CASSLRHGNTEAFF. In DNA form, the CDR3 reads TGCGCCAGCAGCCTACGTCACGGGAACACTGAAGCTTTCTTT.

This chain joins TRBV18 and TRBJ1-1; D not certain. Trimming stripped 6 bases from V and 4 bases from J, with 12 bases between. The CDR3 runs 13 residues. Germline V gene sequence: CDR1 KGHSH, CDR2 LQKENI. CDR3 in DNA: TGTGCCAGCTCCCTAGAGGGTGGCACTGAAGCTTTCTTT. Translation: CASSLEGGTEAFF.

Of note for this clone: A read error may account for a junction end that differs from germline. The chain has TRBV15 and TRBJ2-7, with D unresolved. The length of the CDR3 is 13 residues. CDR1 is LNHNV, CDR2 YYDKDF, per germline (reference sequence). CDR3 residues: CATSRDPLSEQYF. Here the CDR3 DNA reads TGTGCCACCAGCCGAGATCCTCTCTCCGAGCAGTACTTC. The full variable domain, with the rest looked up from reference TRBV15 and TRBJ2-7, is DAMVIQNPRYQVTQFGKPVTLSCSQTLNHNVMYWYQQKSSQAPKLLFHYYDKDFNNEADTPDNFQSRRPNTSFCFLDIRSPGLGDTAMYLCATSRDPLSEQYFGPGTRLTVT.

The CDR3 loop is CSVENGGVAFF. The CDR3 nucleotides read TGCAGCGTTGAGAACGGGGGAGTGGCTTTCTTT. This chain uses TRBV29-1 with TRBJ1-1, with TRBD1 as a possible D gene (5 bases). V lost 3 bases, J lost 11 bases, and 13 bases lay in between. The germline V gene has CDR1 SQVTM and CDR2 ANQGSEA. This CDR3 is 11 amino acids long.

The genes are TRBV2 and TRBJ1-2; D gene uncertain. The CDR3 extends over 12 amino acids. The V end was cut by 6 bases, the J end by 5 bases, with 10 bases between. Per the germline V gene, CDR1 is SNHLY and CDR2 is FYNNEI. The CDR3 sequence is CASRPEIYGYTF. CDR3 nucleotide sequence: TGTGCCAGCAGGCCGGAGATATATGGCTACACCTTC. The whole variable domain, filled in from reference TRBV2 and TRBJ1-2, reads EPEVTQTPSHQVTQMGQEVILRCVPISNHLYFYWYRQILGQKVEFLVSFYNNEISEKSEIFDDQFSVERPDGSNFTLKIRSTKLEDSAMYFCASRPEIYGYTFGSGTRLTVV.

Here the CDR3 DNA reads TGTGCCAGTAGTTGGAGGGGTGTGAACACTGAAGCTTTCTTT. Protein sequence: CASSWRGVNTEAFF. This chain links TRBV19 with TRBJ1-1, with a possible D match to TRBD1 (5 bases). V shed 5 bases and J shed 0 bases, with 10 bases lying between them. The CDR3 runs to 14 residues. Germline values: CDR1 LNHDA, CDR2 SQIVND (reference sequence).

The genes are TRBV2 and TRBJ1-3, with a weak D call TRBD1 (5 bases). Germline CDR1 is SNHLY and CDR2 is FYNNEI. Trimming removed 5 bases from V and 0 bases from J, with 14 bases in between. CDR3 length: 16 amino acids. The CDR3 sequence: CASSLQSGISGNTIYF. CDR3 nucleotides: TGTGCCAGCAGTCTACAGTCAGGGATCTCTGGAAACACCATATATTTT.

This CDR3 reads CASSQVRLYEQYF. CDR3 nucleotides: TGTGCCAGCAGCCAAGTGCGGCTCTACGAGCAGTACTTC. The V gene is TRBV4-2, the J gene TRBJ2-7; D remains unclear. Trimming removed 1 base from V and 3 bases from J, with 7 bases in between. This CDR3 comprises 13 residues. Germline assignment: CDR1 LGHNA and CDR2 YNFKEQ.

CDR3 bases: TGTGCCATCAGTGAGTCTGGTAGCGTCTCCTACGAGCAGTACTTC. This sequence encodes CAISESGSVSYEQYF. The V call is TRBV10-3, the J call TRBJ2-7, with D possibly TRBD2 on 5 matching bases. The length of the CDR3 is 15 residues. Trimming pared 0 bases from V and 0 bases from J, leaving 9 bases between. CDR1 and CDR2 (germline): ENHRY, SYGVKD.

V and J are TRBV9 and TRBJ2-1; D gene unclear. The CDR3 consists of 14 residues. V was shortened by 6 bases and J by 4 bases, with 14 bases between the two germline ends. Germline V gene sequence: CDR1 SGDLS, CDR2 YYNGEE. CDR3 region: CASNRRPTYNEQFF. The DNA for the CDR3 is TGTGCCAGCAACCGAAGGCCGACATACAATGAGCAGTTCTTC.